This TCR beta chain was observed in a study of PD-1 blockade in classical Hodgkin lymphoma. Study-wide background: Patients were given intravenous nivolumab, 3 mg/kg, every 2 weeks.

Looked up from germline, CDR1 is SGHAT and CDR2 is FQNNGV. The CDR3 totals 16 residues. V was pared by 5 bases and J by 0 bases, with 14 bases between. No patient escaped relapse after autologous stem cell transplantation, and brentuximab vedotin exposure varied. This table comes from immunoSEQ multiplex PCR, and its TCRdb copy is limited to in-frame clones, with some not included. Among 29,000 or so clones, 60% to 75% were seen once, and the ten largest hold about 3.3%. Only one count was recorded for this clone. The chain employs TRBV11-2 and TRBJ2-1; D perhaps matches TRBD2 (6 bases). The receptor's source is a human donor with classical Hodgkin lymphoma. The material sequenced was peripheral blood mononuclear cells (PBMCs), taken before the second cycle of nivolumab. CDR3 nucleotide sequence: TGTGCCAGCAGCGATCTAGCGCGGAGCTCCTACAATGAGCAGTTCTTC. Its protein product is CASSDLARSSYNEQFF.